The clone carrying this T cell receptor beta chain was recorded once. What it binds is not known. The data derive from a study of T cell responses to AZD1222 COVID-19 vaccine. Germline V lookup: CDR1 MNHEY, CDR2 SMNVEV (reference sequence). The CDR3 loop spans 13 amino acids. V was shortened by 2 bases and J by 8 bases, with 10 bases between the two germline ends. Study results and caveats: The number of AZD1222 recipients seropositive at baseline was only 5 to 7. It should be noted that donors were predominantly white British and more often female, and clonal diversity was possibly underestimated.

The data were produced by immunoSEQ multiplex PCR, yet TCRdb's version contains in-frame clones alone and is incomplete. The table records roughly 140,000 clones, roughly 92% of them present only once. This sequence originates from an adult who received the AZD1222 COVID-19 vaccine. The rearrangement links TRBV27 to TRBJ2-1; TRBD1 might be the D (6 bases). This specimen consisted of peripheral blood, obtained 28 days after the second AZD1222 dose. The CDR3 protein is CASSLNRVYEQFF. In nucleotides, the CDR3 is TGTGCCAGCAGTTTAAACAGGGTCTATGAGCAGTTCTTC.